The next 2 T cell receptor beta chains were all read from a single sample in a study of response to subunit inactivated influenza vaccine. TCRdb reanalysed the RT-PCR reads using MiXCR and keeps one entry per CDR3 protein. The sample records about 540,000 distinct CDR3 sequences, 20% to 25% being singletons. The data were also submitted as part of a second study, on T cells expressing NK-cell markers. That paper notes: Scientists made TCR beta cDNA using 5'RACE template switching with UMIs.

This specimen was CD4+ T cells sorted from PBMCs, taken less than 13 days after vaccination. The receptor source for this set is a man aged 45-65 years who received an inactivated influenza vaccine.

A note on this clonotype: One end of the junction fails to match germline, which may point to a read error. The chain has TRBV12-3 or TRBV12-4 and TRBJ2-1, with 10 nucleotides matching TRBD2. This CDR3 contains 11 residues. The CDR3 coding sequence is TGTGCCACTGAGCGGGGGGGACGCACGGTCTTC. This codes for CATERGGRTVF.

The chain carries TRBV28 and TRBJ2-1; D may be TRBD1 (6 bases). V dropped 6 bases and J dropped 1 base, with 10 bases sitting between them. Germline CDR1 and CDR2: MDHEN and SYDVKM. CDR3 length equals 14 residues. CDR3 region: CASRGASSYNEQFF. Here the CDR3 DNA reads TGTGCCAGCAGGGGGGCGTCGTCCTACAATGAGCAGTTCTTC.